These 14 T cell receptor beta chains came from one sample sequenced in a study of T cell responses to AZD1222 COVID-19 vaccine. TCRdb's table, derived via immunoSEQ multiplex PCR, lists solely in-frame clones and lacks some. The sample holds about 140,000 clones, around 90% seen once. The specimen comprised peripheral blood, sampled 28 days after the second dose of the MenACWY control vaccine. The origin of the receptors is an adult who received the MenACWY meningococcal vaccine as a control.

The chain carries TRBV5-1 and TRBJ2-5; D tentatively reads TRBD1 or TRBD2 (5 bases each). Looked up from germline, CDR1 is SGHRS and CDR2 is YFSETQ. The CDR3 contains 13 residues. Trimming took off 1 base at V and 4 bases at J, with 8 bases between the two ends. The CDR3 nucleotides read TGCGCCAGCAGCTTGCGGGGCGTAGAGACCCAGTACTTC. Its translation is CASSLRGVETQYF.

The chain combines TRBV7-8 with TRBJ2-7; TRBD2 matches at 10 bases. Trimming cost V 1 base and J 2 bases; bases outside gene matches: 2. Germline CDR1 and CDR2: SGHVS and FQNEAQ. CDR3 length: 15 residues. CDR3 in amino acids: CASSLVAGGTYEQYF. The DNA of the CDR3 is TGTGCCAGCAGCTTAGTAGCGGGAGGCACCTACGAGCAGTACTTC.

The V call is TRBV12-3 or TRBV12-4, the J call TRBJ2-7; D possibly corresponds to TRBD2 (5 bases). Deletions cut 11 bases from V and 0 bases from J, with 14 bases between. This CDR3 has 13 amino acids. The CDR3 reads CAPSGRRSYEQYF. CDR3 sequence (DNA): TGTGCCCCGAGCGGCCGCCGCTCCTACGAGCAGTACTTC.

The CDR3 here is CASRGDRDGYTF. In nucleotides, the CDR3 is TGTGCCAGCAGGGGGGACAGGGACGGCTACACCTTC. This chain connects TRBV6-5 to TRBJ1-2; TRBD1 agrees at 9 bases. The length of the CDR3 is 12 residues. The trim removed 6 bases at V and 8 bases at J, leaving 4 bases unmatched. CDR1 and CDR2 (germline): MNHEY, SVGAGI.

The genes are TRBV6-5 and TRBJ1-4; D is ambiguous. The CDR3 has 15 residues. The V end lost 3 bases, the J end lost 3 bases, and 11 bases lay between the germline ends. The germline V gene has CDR1 MNHEY and CDR2 SVGAGI. Written as DNA, the CDR3 is TGTGCCAGCAGTTATTCCAGCATGCCTAATGAAAAACTGTTTTTT. This translates into CASSYSSMPNEKLFF.

J is TRBJ1-1 and V is TRBV11-2; D possibly corresponds to TRBD1 (6 bases). Germline V gene data show CDR1 as SGHAT and CDR2 as FQNNGV. V lost 3 bases and J 3 bases, leaving 11 bases between the germline ends. CDR3 length: 14 amino acids. The chain's CDR3 is CASSFSRGDTEAFF. The CDR3, as DNA: TGTGCCAGCAGCTTCTCCAGGGGTGACACTGAAGCTTTCTTT.

V usage is TRBV19 and J usage is TRBJ1-3, with D uncertain. V lost 0 bases to trimming and J lost 7 bases, with 13 bases between them. The CDR3 covers 15 residues. In germline, CDR1 is LNHDA, CDR2 SQIVND (reference sequence). CDR3 sequence (DNA): TGTGCCAGTAGTATAGATGTGCAGATCTGGAACACCATATATTTT. It specifies CASSIDVQIWNTIYF.

The rearrangement uses TRBV6-2 or TRBV6-3 and TRBJ2-5; 11 bases align to TRBD2. The germline V gene has CDR1 MNHEY and CDR2 SVGEGT. This CDR3 has 16 amino acids. V trimming: 3 bases; J trimming: 0 bases; junction bases outside the gene matches: 3. CDR3 residues: CASSYLLAGDQETQYF. In nucleotides, the CDR3 is TGTGCCAGCAGTTATCTACTAGCGGGGGACCAAGAGACCCAGTACTTC.

V and J are TRBV11-2 and TRBJ2-5; perhaps TRBD1 as D (8 bases). Between the trimmed V and J ends, which lost 6 bases and 7 bases, there was a span of 15 bases. Germline assignment: CDR1 SGHAT and CDR2 FQNNGV. The CDR3 loop spans 13 amino acids. The CDR3 loop reads CASSLNRGGTQYF. The CDR3 nucleotides are TGTGCCAGCAGTTTGAACAGGGGGGGGACCCAGTACTTC.

The chain links TRBV5-6 to TRBJ2-7; D possibly corresponds to TRBD2 (6 bases). Trimming removed 4 bases at V and 2 bases at J, with 16 bases between. This CDR3 contains 15 residues. CDR1 SGHDT and CDR2 YYEEEE come from the germline V gene. In DNA, the CDR3 is TGTGCCAGCAGCCCCCGGGGACTTTTCGCCTACGAGCAGTACTTC. It encodes CASSPRGLFAYEQYF.

The rearrangement links TRBV19 to TRBJ1-1, with D unclear. Trimming cost V 3 bases and J 4 bases, with 12 bases left between them. This CDR3 has 14 amino acids. Germline CDR1 is LNHDA and CDR2 is SQIVND (reference sequence). CDR3 nucleotide sequence: TGTGCCAGTAGTATTACTCTGGCTGGCACTGAAGCTTTCTTT. Translation gives CASSITLAGTEAFF.

The rearrangement joins TRBV7-2 to TRBJ2-7; possible D gene TRBD2, 6 bases. CDR1 and CDR2 (germline): SGHTA, FQGNSA. V shed 1 base and J shed 0 bases, with 13 bases lying between them. The CDR3 is made up of 16 amino acids. CDR3 nucleotides: TGTGCCAGCAGCTTAGGAGGCATAGCGGCCTCCTACGAGCAGTACTTC. Translated: CASSLGGIAASYEQYF.

The chain carries TRBV5-6 and TRBJ2-2; possible D gene TRBD1, 5 bases. There are 14 residues in the CDR3. Germline lookup yields CDR1 SGHDT and CDR2 YYEEEE. V was trimmed by 4 bases and J by 6 bases, leaving 13 bases between them. CDR3 loop: CASSPLLGPGELFF. CDR3 nucleotides: TGTGCCAGCAGCCCCTTGTTGGGGCCCGGGGAGCTGTTTTTT.

The chain carries TRBV11-2 and TRBJ2-5; 13 bases fit TRBD2. The V gene's germline CDR1 is SGHAT and CDR2 FQNNGV. The CDR3 spans 15 residues. The J segment lost 3 bases and the V segment lost 3 bases, leaving 1 base of the junction unmatched. In nucleotides, the CDR3 is TGTGCCAGCAGCTTCGGACTAGCGGGGGAAGAGACCCAGTACTTC. Protein: CASSFGLAGEETQYF.